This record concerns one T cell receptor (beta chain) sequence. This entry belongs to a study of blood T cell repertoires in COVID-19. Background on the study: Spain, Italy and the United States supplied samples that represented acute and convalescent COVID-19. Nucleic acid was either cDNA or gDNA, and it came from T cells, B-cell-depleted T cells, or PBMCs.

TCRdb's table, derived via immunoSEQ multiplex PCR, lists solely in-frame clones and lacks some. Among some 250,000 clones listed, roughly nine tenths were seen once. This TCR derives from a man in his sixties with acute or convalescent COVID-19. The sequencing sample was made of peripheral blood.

CDR3 amino acids: CASSLVSEQFF. The CDR3 DNA is TGTGCCAGCAGCTTAGTTAGTGAGCAGTTCTTC. The chain has TRBV7-2 and TRBJ2-1; D is undetermined. Germline loops: CDR1 SGHTA, CDR2 FQGNSA. V was pared by 1 base and J by 9 bases, with 4 bases between. The CDR3 consists of 11 residues.